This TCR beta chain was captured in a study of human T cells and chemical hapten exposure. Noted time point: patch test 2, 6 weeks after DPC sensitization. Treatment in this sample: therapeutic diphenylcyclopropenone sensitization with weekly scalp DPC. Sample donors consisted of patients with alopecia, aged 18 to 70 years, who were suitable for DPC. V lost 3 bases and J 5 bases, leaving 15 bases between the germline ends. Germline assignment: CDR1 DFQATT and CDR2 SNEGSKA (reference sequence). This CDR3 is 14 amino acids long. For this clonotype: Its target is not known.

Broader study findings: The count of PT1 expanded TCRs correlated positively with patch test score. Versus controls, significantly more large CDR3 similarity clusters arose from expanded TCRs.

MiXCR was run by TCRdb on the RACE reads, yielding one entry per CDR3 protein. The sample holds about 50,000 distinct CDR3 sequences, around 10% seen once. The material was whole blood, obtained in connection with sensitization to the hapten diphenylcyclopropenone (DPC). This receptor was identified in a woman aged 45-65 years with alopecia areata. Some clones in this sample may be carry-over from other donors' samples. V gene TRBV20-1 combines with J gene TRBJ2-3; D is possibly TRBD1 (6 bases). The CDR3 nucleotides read TGCAGTGCTAGTGTTCGCAGGGGTCAAGATACGCAGTATTTT. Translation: CSASVRRGQDTQYF.